This T cell receptor beta chain derives from a study of blood T cell repertoires in COVID-19. About the study: The United States, Italy and Spain were the sources of the acute and convalescent COVID-19 samples. The analysed material was cDNA or gDNA that came from T cells, B-cell-depleted T cells, or PBMCs.

In the original analysis: For nucleated cells, counts were estimated from reference gene primer amplification. Sequencing used immunoSEQ multiplex PCR; TCRdb keeps in-frame clones, though not all of them. V, J and clone size were drawn from that table, and D and trimming were deduced from the DNA. The sample holds over 130,000 clones, 84% seen once. CDR1 and CDR2 from the germline V gene are SGHTA and FQGNSA. Trimming stripped 11 bases from V and 3 bases from J, with 10 bases between. The CDR3 loop spans 12 amino acids. The Seattle site enrolled patients during active infection and followed them longitudinally.

The chain is built from TRBV7-2 and TRBJ2-2; no clear D gene. What was sequenced was peripheral blood. This TCR derives from a young man with COVID-19, enrolled during active disease. The CDR3 spells CAATPDTGELFF. In DNA form, the CDR3 reads TGTGCCGCAACCCCGGACACCGGGGAGCTGTTTTTT.